The sequence of this T cell receptor beta chain was determined in a study of regulatory T cells in long-lasting Graves disease. Across the whole study: Graves' patients who were just diagnosed had used antithyroid drugs for under 3 months. Broader study findings: Persistent disease preferred TRBV28, TRBJ1-2 and TRBJ2-5; new disease, TRBV20-1 and TRBJ2-1.

This clonotype was observed many times. The target antigen is unknown. Time point noted: newly diagnosed GD, antithyroid drugs for less than 3 months. RNA isolated from PBMCs was used to make the TCR library. Researchers made TCR beta libraries by using iRepertoire HTBI primers and running Arm-PCR on CDR3 regions. Per the study methods: Throughout the samples, researchers identified 55 to 65 TRBV and around 15 TRBJ segments. TCRdb reprocessed the multiplex PCR reads via MiXCR and lists one record per CDR3 protein. These V and J calls are TCRdb output, not the study's own analysis. Altogether about 620,000 distinct CDR3 sequences are present, about 16% being singletons, with the ten largest covering more than 15%. From germline, CDR1 is SNHLY and CDR2 FYNNEI. CDR3 length equals 14 residues. Trimming pared 6 bases from V and 2 bases from J, leaving 13 bases between. In addition, the sample was reused for a study of T cells in Graves' hyperthyroidism and ophthalmopathy. That source reports: HTBI primers were employed in a first-round RT-PCR of the TCR CDR3.

The source was peripheral blood mononuclear cells (PBMCs), collected at new diagnosis, from a patient treated with antithyroid drugs. The chain recombines TRBV2 with TRBJ2-5; unclear D gene. This TCR derives from a woman aged 25 to 39 with Graves disease. The CDR3 bases are TGTGCCAGCAGCAATCCTCCGGCACAAGAGACCCAGTACTTC. Protein: CASSNPPAQETQYF.